The present T cell receptor beta chain was sequenced within a study of T-cell memory formation after mild COVID-19. Study summary: Each donor largely had its own TCR clusters.

The V gene lost 6 bases and the J gene lost 4 bases, with 9 bases spanning the gap. The V gene's germline CDR1 is SGHAT and CDR2 FQNNGV. This CDR3 spans 12 amino acids. The study's findings and limits: Clones which contracted sat mainly in CM and EM if CD4+, and in EMRA if CD8+. Detection of some responders pre-infection suggested pre-existing cross-reactive memory T cells participated.

Constant-segment primers were used for 5'RACE, and the resulting TCR alpha and TCR beta cDNA libraries carried sample barcodes and UMIs. Via MiXCR, TCRdb re-called the 5' RACE reads, giving one row per CDR3 protein. The table has about 390,000 distinct CDR3 sequences, roughly 15% seen once; the top ten hold about 22%. Comments on this clonotype: Its antigen is currently unknown.

This TCR was sampled from a man aged 18 to 30 who had mild COVID-19 (a few samples of this study predate the infection). Cell type and time point are not known. The sample was PBMCs or a T cell subset sorted from them (not recorded which). The chain employs TRBV11-2 and TRBJ1-1; D unclear. The chain's CDR3 is CASRMLGTEAFF. The CDR3 DNA reads as TGTGCCAGCAGGATGTTGGGCACTGAAGCTTTCTTT.